This T cell receptor beta chain came from a study of CD8 T cells in Susac syndrome. In the study overall: When blood was drawn, patients with Susac syndrome were on intravenous immunoglobulin alone, on corticosteroids, or therapy-naive. General observations from the study: No clonal expansion appeared among CD4+ T cells in Susac patients. An acknowledgment was made by the study that its TCR sequencing and HLA analysis involved relatively few individuals.

Random hexamers were used to reverse transcribe about 0.5 to 1 ug of RNA. TCRdb processed the immunoSEQ multiplex PCR reads anew with MiXCR; each CDR3 protein has one entry. The top ten hold roughly 0.14% of the sample, which has about 140,000 distinct CDR3 sequences, roughly 94% seen once. The germline V and J ends were trimmed by 0 bases and 3 bases, with 8 bases remaining between them. CDR1 and CDR2 (germline): DFQATT, SNEGSKA (reference sequence). The CDR3 is 13 amino acids. Worth noting for this clonotype: What it binds is unknown.

In contrast to the negatively isolated CD8+ and CD4+ T cells, TEMRA cells were FACS-enriched. The clonotype originates from a human donor with Susac syndrome. The rearrangement joins TRBV20-1 to TRBJ1-2; no clear D. What was sequenced was CD4+ T cells from PBMCs. Here the CDR3 DNA reads TGCAGTGCTAGAGATCCCGGGTACTATGGCTACACCTTC. Translation gives CSARDPGYYGYTF.